This T cell receptor beta chain appears in the sequencing data of a study of T-cell reconstitution after alpha-beta-depleted transplantation in children. Study-wide results and limits: Once a year had passed after transplant, T-cell counts and diversity came mostly from newly produced T cells.

Unique molecular identifiers were used in preparing the TCRbeta library. MiXCR, applied by TCRdb to the PCR reads, yields one record per CDR3 protein. The sample lists 250,000 or so distinct CDR3 sequences, 8.2% occurring once. In its sample, this clonotype was seen many times. What it binds is not known. The clonotype comes from a male patient between 10 and 17 years old who had a stem cell transplant for acute lymphoblastic leukemia, so the T cells may come from the graft donor. The sample in question was PBMCs, mostly from graft donor cells, obtained 180 days after TCRalphabeta/CD19-depleted stem cell transplant.

The chain's CDR3 is CASSFGLAGGLPYEQYF. The CDR3 DNA is TGTGCCAGCAGTTTCGGGCTAGCGGGAGGCTTACCCTACGAGCAGTACTTC. V and J are TRBV12-3 or TRBV12-4 and TRBJ2-7; 11 nucleotides match TRBD2. After removal of 3 bases from V and 2 bases from J, the junction contained 9 bases not matched to a gene. This CDR3 contains 17 residues.